This note documents a single T cell receptor (beta chain) sequence. Its antigen is as yet unknown. The ends lost 10 bases at V and 7 bases at J; junction bases unmatched: 13. In germline, CDR1 is MDHEN, CDR2 SYDVKM. The CDR3 consists of 15 residues. This specimen comes from a study of cytomegalovirus exposure and HLA in healthy donors. General study results and limits: The authors later found most CMV-associated TCR beta chains appeared HLA-restricted. Specificity for CMV antigens was confirmed in vitro for a few of the CMV-associated chains. For TCR beta chains, V- and J-gene trimming was later linked to a missense DCLRE1C variant.

The PCR used 60 Vbeta and 13 Jbeta primers. Assay used: immunoSEQ multiplex PCR; TCRdb lists only in-frame clones, some missing. The sample yields more than 110,000 clones, about 71% seen once. The specimen was PBMCs. The clonotype was recovered from an older woman in good health and CMV-seropositive. The chain is built from TRBV28 and TRBJ2-2, with TRBD1 identical over 9 bases. The CDR3 sequence is CATNVLGQGIGELFF. In DNA form, the CDR3 reads TGTGCCACCAATGTTTTGGGACAGGGAATCGGGGAGCTGTTTTTT.